This entry lists 4 T cell receptor beta chains sequenced from one sample in a study of control samples from healthy donors and cancer patients (dated by TCRdb to 2019 to 2021). Libraries were prepared through the immunoSEQ multiplex PCR assay. The table was pulled from immuneACCESS by TCRdb, which kept in-frame rearrangements only. Such tables lose some clones; where checked, under half of the loss comes from unresolved V genes, and the rest has no known cause. Here the sample has around 140,000 clones; roughly 93% occur a single time. 5% to 7% of the sample is in the top ten clones. Sequencing was performed on blood. These receptors came from a young man in good health.

This clone was seen a few times. J is TRBJ2-7 and V is TRBV18; the D gene is possibly TRBD1 (7 bases). This CDR3 spans 16 amino acids. Germline values: CDR1 KGHSH, CDR2 LQKENI. V gave up 2 bases and J gave up 3 bases, with 17 bases separating them. CDR3 region: CASSPASGQGGYEQYF. In DNA form, the CDR3 reads TGTGCCAGCTCACCAGCATCGGGGCAGGGGGGCTACGAGCAGTACTTC.

As DNA, the CDR3 is TGTGCCAGCAGCCCCGAAGGGGGGTGGAACACTGAAGCTTTCTTT. It codes for CASSPEGGWNTEAFF. V is TRBV11-2 and J is TRBJ1-1; D is possibly TRBD1 (6 bases). Germline CDR1 reads SGHAT; CDR2 reads FQNNGV. V lost 5 bases and J lost 1, with 14 bases in between. The CDR3 is made up of 15 amino acids. Complete variable domain (other parts from reference TRBV11-2 and TRBJ1-1): EAGVAQSPRYKIIEKRQSVAFWCNPISGHATLYWYQQILGQGPKLLIQFQNNGVVDDSQLPKDRFSAERLKGVDSTLKIQPAKLEDSAVYLCASSPEGGWNTEAFFGQGTRLTVV.

The chain employs TRBV10-3 and TRBJ1-3, with D possibly matching TRBD1 (5 bases). Germline V gene lookup returns CDR1 ENHRY and CDR2 SYGVKD. The CDR3 sequence is 13 residues long. V shed 7 bases and J shed 7 bases, with 14 bases lying between them. The CDR3 protein is CAITGTLGNTIYF. As DNA, the CDR3 is TGTGCCATCACCGGGACGCTTGGGAACACCATATATTTT.

This rearrangement joins TRBV7-2 to TRBJ2-4; tentatively, D is TRBD2 (6 bases). With 5 bases removed from V and 7 bases from J, the gap between germline ends came to 18 bases. This CDR3 is built from 15 residues. The germline CDR1 and CDR2 sequences are SGHTA and FQGNSA. CDR3 sequence reads: CASSPGGQGWNIQYF. The CDR3 nucleotides are TGTGCCAGCAGCCCCGGGGGTCAGGGTTGGAACATTCAGTACTTC.